Shown below are 14 T cell receptor beta chains from a single sample sequenced in a study of blood T cells in healthy people across ages. Using a J-beta primer mix together with a sample-barcoded 5' primer, a second PCR was run for about 6 to 11 cycles. One entry per CDR3 protein results from TCRdb running MiXCR on the 5' RACE reads. The sample includes 720,000 or so distinct CDR3 sequences, approximately 40% of them seen just once. The material sequenced was blood. The receptors come from a man aged 80 or over in good health.

The chain joins TRBV4-3 to TRBJ2-3; D is unclear. This CDR3 spans 17 amino acids. The germline gives CDR1 LGHNA, CDR2 YSLEER. Trimming took off 3 bases at V and 0 bases at J, with 16 bases between the two ends. The CDR3 nucleotides read TGCGCCAGCAGCCAGGACCGTTTGATTTTTAGCACAGATACGCAGTATTTT. It yields the protein CASSQDRLIFSTDTQYF.

This clonotype was detected a few times. This CDR3 is CASSEWTIDSPLHF. The CDR3 coding sequence is TGTGCCAGCAGCGAGTGGACAATTGATTCACCCCTCCACTTT. The rearrangement links TRBV7-2 to TRBJ1-6; D is possibly TRBD1 (5 bases). V gave up 5 bases and J gave up 8 bases, with 13 bases separating them. CDR3 length: 14 residues. CDR1 is SGHTA, CDR2 FQGNSA, per germline.

The gene calls are TRBV20-1 and TRBJ2-4, with 7 bases lining up with TRBD1. This CDR3 has 16 amino acids. V lost 6 bases, J lost 1 base, and 12 bases stayed unmatched. CDR1 is DFQATT and CDR2 is SNEGSKA in the germline V gene (reference sequence). CDR3 sequence (DNA): TGCAGTGCCACCCCACAGGGGATAGGTGCCAAAAACATTCAGTACTTC. Protein: CSATPQGIGAKNIQYF.

This clonotype was detected many times. This chain connects TRBV2 to TRBJ2-7; D gene uncertain. Germline V CDR1 and CDR2: SNHLY, FYNNEI. The ends were cut back, 2 bases at V and 3 bases at J, with 5 bases in the middle. The CDR3 extends over 12 amino acids. This chain's CDR3 is CASSETGYEQYF. CDR3 coding DNA: TGTGCCAGCAGTGAAACCGGCTACGAGCAGTACTTC.

This rearrangement joins TRBV4-3 to TRBJ2-1, with D unclear. The CDR3 covers 15 residues. Trimming removed 1 base from V and 6 bases from J, with 13 bases in between. CDR1 is LGHNA and CDR2 is YSLEER in the germline V gene. In nucleotides, the CDR3 is TGCGCCAGCAGCCAAGGGGCCACAAAGGCCAATGAGCAGTTCTTC. This translates into CASSQGATKANEQFF.

This clonotype appeared a few times. This chain uses TRBV20-1 with TRBJ2-3; D possibly matches TRBD1 or TRBD2 (5 bases each). V lost 3 bases and J 2 bases, leaving 12 bases between the germline ends. The germline gives CDR1 DFQATT, CDR2 SNEGSKA (reference sequence). The CDR3 extends over 14 amino acids. CDR3 coding DNA: TGCAGTGCTAGGGGGACGGTGAACACAGATACGCAGTATTTT. Translating gives CSARGTVNTDTQYF.

This sequence joins TRBV12-5 and TRBJ2-5, with 7 positions matching TRBD1. Near its end, the DNA agrees better with TRBJ2-7, so the J call may be wrong. Germline CDR1 LGHNT, CDR2 FRNRAP. The CDR3 spans 14 residues. CDR3 DNA sequence: TGTGCTAGTGGTTTGCCACGGACAGGCGGCGAGCAGTACTTC. As protein: CASGLPRTGGEQYF.

This clonotype was counted between two and nine times. The chain combines TRBV5-1 with TRBJ1-4; the D is unclear. CDR1 is SGHRS and CDR2 is YFSETQ in the germline V gene. The CDR3 has 17 amino acids. V lost 4 bases, J lost 5 bases, and 21 bases lay in between. This CDR3 reads CASSLSPSGLTNEKLFF. For the CDR3, the DNA is TGCGCCAGCAGCCTTTCTCCCTCGGGCCTAACCAATGAAAAACTGTTTTTT.

This sequence joins TRBV2 and TRBJ1-5; 7 bases are a match to TRBD1. The CDR3 is made up of 16 amino acids. Looked up from germline, CDR1 is SNHLY and CDR2 is FYNNEI. The V and J ends lost 4 bases and 6 bases, in that order; junction bases with no gene match: 12. The CDR3 region is CASSGAGQVGLQPQHF. The DNA of the CDR3 is TGTGCCAGCAGTGGGGCAGGACAGGTTGGTCTTCAGCCCCAGCATTTT.

CDR3 residues: CASSLSGPGNEQFF. The CDR3 nucleotides are TGTGCCAGCAGCTTGAGCGGGCCCGGGAATGAGCAGTTCTTC. V usage is TRBV7-9 and J usage is TRBJ2-1; D perhaps matches TRBD2 (6 bases). This CDR3 has 14 amino acids. Trimming cost V 3 bases and J 7 bases, with 13 bases left between them. Germline-derived CDR1 and CDR2 are SEHNR and FQNEAQ (reference sequence). The whole variable domain, remainder taken from reference TRBV7-9 and TRBJ2-1, is DTGVSQNPRHKITKRGQNVTFRCDPISEHNRLYWYRQTLGQGPEFLTYFQNEAQLEKSRLLSDRFSAERPKGSFSTLEIQRTEQGDSAMYLCASSLSGPGNEQFFGPGTRLTVL.

Only a few counts were recorded for this clonotype. The rearrangement joins TRBV12-3 or TRBV12-4 to TRBJ2-7; possible D gene TRBD1, 5 bases. The V gene lost 1 base and the J gene lost 0 bases, with 10 bases spanning the gap. The CDR3 is made up of 15 amino acids. The CDR3 region has the DNA TGTGCCAGCAGTTTAGGGGGCCGGCGCTCCTACGAGCAGTACTTC. This codes for CASSLGGRRSYEQYF.

This clonotype was counted only a few times. The genes are TRBV10-1 and TRBJ2-3; 7 bases fit TRBD2. This CDR3 region has 16 residues. Germline-derived CDR1 and CDR2 are WNHNN and SYGVQD (reference sequence). V lost 0 bases to trimming and J lost 2 bases; unmatched junction nucleotides: 5. CDR3 residues: CASSESWGGFTDTQYF. For the CDR3, the DNA is TGCGCCAGCAGTGAGTCTTGGGGGGGATTCACAGATACGCAGTATTTT.

CDR3 coding DNA: TGTGCCAGCAGCTTAGTGGGGACTAGCGGGAGCAATGAGCAGTACTTC. Protein sequence: CASSLVGTSGSNEQYF. The J gene is TRBJ2-5, the V gene TRBV7-6, with 14 bases fitting TRBD2. From germline, CDR1 is SGHVS and CDR2 FNYEAQ. The CDR3 length is 16 residues. After removal of 1 base from V and 11 bases from J, the junction contained 9 bases not matched to a gene.

This clonotype has more than one count but fewer than ten. V usage is TRBV3-1 and J usage is TRBJ1-2; D is uncertain. The V gene's germline CDR1 is LGHDT and CDR2 YNNKEL (reference sequence). V lost 0 bases and J 6 bases, leaving 14 bases between the germline ends. The CDR3 covers 15 residues. The CDR3 spells CASSQEQTHRNGYTF. CDR3 coding DNA: TGTGCCAGCAGCCAAGAGCAGACACACAGAAATGGCTACACCTTC.